This TCR beta chain was profiled in a study of T cells in women clearing cervical HPV infection (dated by TCRdb to the late 2010s). About the investigation overall: The cases were 25 women with histologically confirmed HPV16-related CIN3 or worse, and 2 of those women had invasive cancers. Controls were 25 or so women whose single incident HPV16 infection cleared within 12 months without precancer or cancer developing. Blood from cases was collected at the visit where the lesion was first found, while blood from controls was collected once the infection could no longer be detected. For cases, the median interval between lesion detection and blood sampling was about 140 days, with an interquartile range of roughly 85 to 220 days. HLA typing was available for only a few women, so HLA type could not be excluded as a confounder. The exploratory proof-of-principle case-control study was nested within the Guanacaste HPV Natural History Study in Costa Rica and compared TCR repertoires across cervical HPV16 outcomes. Cases and controls were matched on year of sample collection and on age within five years. A median age of approximately 32 years was observed in cases versus more than 37 in controls, and no significant differences in baseline characteristics were found. The parent cohort enrolled about 10,000 women aged 18 or older in Guanacaste, Costa Rica, during about 1992 to 1995 and followed them for more than 6 years. As quality controls, five blinded duplicates were added to each group, bringing the total to about 60 samples made up of some 50 participants and approximately ten replicates.

TCR beta CDR3 regions were amplified by multiplex PCR from an average of about 1,100 ng genomic DNA per sample using the immunoSEQ assay. The assay corrected primer bias using a complete synthetic TCR repertoire to establish an amplification baseline. The amplicons were sequenced on the Illumina platform. Processing in the source paper ran as follows. Sequences were error-corrected by clustering with frequency ratios and a modified nearest-neighbor algorithm and were then analyzed in the immunoSEQ Analyzer with IMGT gene definitions. At each rarefaction depth, TCR richness and evenness were averaged across 20 rarefaction repeats, and any sample with fewer sequences than the depth was left out. Wilcoxon rank sum tests with FDR correction were used to compare V, D and J gene relative abundances between the groups. An intraclass correlation of roughly 95% for TCR richness and an average of roughly 76% across some 69 gene segments were obtained from the blinded duplicates. TCRdb took over this immuneACCESS table, retaining in-frame rearrangements with V and J assigned. Such tables are incomplete; in checked studies, under half of the missing clones stem from an unresolved V gene, and the remainder is unexplained. V and J calls and clone size are given by that table; D and trimming were obtained from the DNA. This sample's records show roughly 42,000 clones. Approximately 4.8% of the sample lies in the top ten.

General study outcomes and caveats: Cases were distinguished from controls with an estimated AUC of about 0.8 by random forest classifiers combining richness and V gene abundances. The cross-sectional design could not show whether associations preceded infection or resulted from it; effector/memory subsets and HPV-specific T cells were not isolated. Because T-cell numbers per sample were unknown, differences in richness could reflect varying T-cell content rather than repertoire biology. Significantly higher TCR repertoire richness was observed in CIN3+ cases than in controls across sequencing depths, whereas no difference in evenness was found.

Every participant had a single incident cervical HPV16 infection, and women with prevalent HPV16 infections were excluded. Cervical HPV DNA was detected with MY09/MY11 PCR, and genotyping was done by dot-blot hybridization. Roughly 15 mL of heparinized blood was centrifuged, after which the buffy coat was aliquoted, frozen at -30 degrees C, and then stored at -80 degrees C. QIAGEN kits were used to extract genomic DNA from the buffy coat specimens. As regards this clone: This receptor's antigen is unknown.

The receptor was isolated from a woman between 18 and 70 years old with a cervical HPV16 infection that either progressed to CIN3+ or cleared (not recorded which). Sequencing was done on a sample of blood buffy coat.

The CDR3 in this case is CASSTQTSPLADTQYF. The sequenced part of the CDR3 DNA is TGTGCCAGTAGTACCCAGACTAGCCCACTCGCAGATACG. The chain employs TRBV19 and TRBJ2-3, with TRBD2 identical over 7 junction bases. The read is 3 residues too short to cover the CDR3 end, so that end is filled in from the germline J gene. Ends trimmed: V by 4 bases, J by 4 bases; bases unmatched to a gene: 11. The CDR3 goes from the cysteine to the phenylalanine over 16 residues. The CDR3 was read in part: 39 bases, with the frame set at base 1. Based on the germline V gene (reference sequence), the CDR1 and CDR2 sequences are LNHDA and SQIVND.